This record concerns one TCR beta chain sequence. Its antigen is not yet known. Nothing much larger sits one base from this clone, and base qualities are not available. These data originate in a study of blood T cell repertoires in COVID-19 (TCRdb year 2020). Regarding the complete study: Collaborator samples came from the United States, Italy and Spain and covered acute and convalescent phases of COVID-19. The material from the prospective study consisted of cDNA or gDNA derived from T cells, B-cell-depleted T cells, or PBMCs. HLA class I and class II types, where available, came from metadata supplied by the sample provider rather than from assay-based typing. The samples were drawn from the first 160 participants of the ongoing ImmuneRACE study and from more than 1,000 subjects provided by 6 global collaborators. The repertoires were released in a freely available public database intended as a resource for research on the immune response to SARS-CoV-2. Subjects who had been exposed to COVID-19, were actively infected with it, or had recovered from it provided the deeply sampled blood TCRbeta repertoires that made up the dataset. Sample metadata almost always included a de-identified subject ID, COVID-19 status, age in years and sex. What the work shows at the level of the full study, not this receptor alone: How much clinical and demographic metadata was included differed by source and by participant, and the metadata was provided uncurated.

The germline V gene (reference sequence) sets CDR1 to SEHNR and CDR2 to FQNEAQ. V is pruned by 2 bases and J by 5 bases, leaving 17 bases of the junction without a gene match. Including cysteine and phenylalanine, the CDR3 has 18 amino acids. Kept here is only the CDR3 DNA, which spans 54 bases and is read in frame from base 1. The collaborating institutions used their own protocols to collect whole blood in K2EDTA tubes. Collaborator samples were shipped for TCRbeta analysis as frozen whole blood, isolated PBMCs, or DNA extracted from either sample type. TCRbeta CDR3 regions were amplified from genomic DNA by means of the immunoSEQ Assay, a bias-controlled multiplex PCR. The original methods were these. Nucleated cell counts per sample were estimated from amplification of reference gene primers within the assay. Sequence reads were collapsed and filtered to measure the absolute abundance of every unique TCRbeta CDR3 rearrangement. For each sample, productive Simpson clonality was calculated as the square root of Simpson's diversity index across productive rearrangements. Here the immuneACCESS table is served through TCRdb, limited to in-frame sequences with V and J called. Missing clones are a known gap in these copies; in checked studies unresolved V genes cover under half, and the rest lacks a known reason. V and J calls and clone size are copied from that table; D and trimming were computed from the DNA. Present in this sample are over 100,000 clones, 75% to 90% of which were seen just once. The ten top clones hold less than 5% of the sample.

This TCR was sampled from a man aged 35 to 55 with acute or convalescent COVID-19. The sample was peripheral blood. This sequence uses TRBV7-9 and TRBJ2-7; 8 central nucleotides agree with TRBD2. CDR3 reads: CASSLSLNAGGASNEQYF. The sequenced DNA: TGTGCCAGCAGCTTATCCCTGAATGCGGGGGGCGCTTCCAACGAGCAGTACTTC.